This T cell receptor (beta chain) was sequenced in a study of shared clonotypes between healthy human individuals. Overall study findings and caveats: Represented genetic and exposure-history diversity was restricted by having few donors.

This clone was counted a few times. Its antigen is not identified. Assay: immunoSEQ multiplex PCR; the TCRdb copy retains only in-frame clones and omits some. The sample contains 900,000 to 1,200,000 clones, roughly 74% of which appear only once. In the CD4+ fraction, cells were divided into CD45RA+ naive and CD45RA-negative memory subsets. What was sequenced was memory CD4+ T cells from PBMCs. As for subset: CD45RA-negative fraction. This TCR was recovered from a young man in good health. Some clones in this sample may be carry-over from other donors' samples.

This CDR3 is CASSGRTVSTGELFF. CDR3 sequence (DNA): TGTGCCAGCAGCGGACGGACAGTTAGTACCGGGGAGCTGTTTTTT. This chain links TRBV9 with TRBJ2-2, with a possible D match to TRBD1 (6 bases). The CDR3 is 15 amino acids. Trimming pared 3 bases from V and 5 bases from J, leaving 14 bases between. Germline V gives CDR1 SGDLS, CDR2 YYNGEE.